This TCR beta chain comes out of a study of persistence of HIV-infected CD4 T cells. The libraries were made with immunoSEQ version 4 in survey mode. Only in-frame clones appear in the TCRdb table, and some are missing; sequencing was by immunoSEQ multiplex PCR. Altogether 25,000 to 35,000 clones are present, roughly 75% being singletons, with the ten largest covering about 0.8%. The V end lost 7 bases, the J end lost 6 bases, and 18 bases lay between the germline ends. Germline V lookup: CDR1 SNHLY, CDR2 FYNNEI. The CDR3 has 14 amino acids. Cells were stimulated with CMV-infected fibroblast lysates at approximately 10 ug/mL. Sorted nonresponding memory CD4+ T cells were CD40L-negative, CD69-negative, CD45RO-high. This clone appeared once. Its target is unknown.

The receptor was isolated from an adult woman with HIV who was CMV-seropositive. The chain joins TRBV2 to TRBJ1-2, with D possibly matching TRBD1 (5 bases). This specimen was CD4+ T cells sorted from PBMCs after roughly 18-hour stimulation, taken from a patient who received antiretroviral therapy. As DNA, the CDR3 is TGTGCCAGCATTCGGGGCGCGTCCGTGGATGGCTACACCTTC. It specifies CASIRGASVDGYTF.